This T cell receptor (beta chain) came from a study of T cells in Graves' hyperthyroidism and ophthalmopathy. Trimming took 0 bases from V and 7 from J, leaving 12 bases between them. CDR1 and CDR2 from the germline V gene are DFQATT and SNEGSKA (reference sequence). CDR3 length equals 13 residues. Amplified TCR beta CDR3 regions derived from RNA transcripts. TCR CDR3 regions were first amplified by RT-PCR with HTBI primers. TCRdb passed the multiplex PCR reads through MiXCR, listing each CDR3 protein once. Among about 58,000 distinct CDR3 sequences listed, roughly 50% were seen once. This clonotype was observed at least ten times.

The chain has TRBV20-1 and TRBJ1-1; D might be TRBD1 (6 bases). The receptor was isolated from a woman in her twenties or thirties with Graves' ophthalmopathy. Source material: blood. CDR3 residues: CSARDRGTNEAFF. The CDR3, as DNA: TGCAGTGCTAGAGATCGAGGGACAAATGAAGCTTTCTTT.